This T cell receptor beta chain comes out of a study of T cell responses to AZD1222 COVID-19 vaccine. Generated by immunoSEQ multiplex PCR, the TCRdb table keeps only in-frame clones and is missing some. The sample records 140,000 or so clones, about 90% being singletons. V was pared by 1 base and J by 11 bases, with 6 bases between. Germline V gene data show CDR1 as SEHNR and CDR2 as FQNEAQ (reference sequence). The CDR3 totals 12 residues. The genes are TRBV7-9 and TRBJ1-6; D gene uncertain. The sequence was collected from an adult in good health. Source: peripheral blood, taken on day 0 of AZD1222 vaccination. The CDR3 loop reads CASSLGFPPLHF. The CDR3 DNA is TGTGCCAGCAGCTTAGGTTTTCCACCCCTCCACTTT.